Listed below are T cell receptor beta chains from one sample, sequenced in a study of cytomegalovirus exposure and HLA in healthy donors. TCRdb's copy holds only in-frame clones and misses some; the assay was immunoSEQ multiplex PCR. Of roughly 180,000 clones listed, roughly four fifths were seen once; the top ten hold roughly 1.6%. Sequenced: PBMCs. Receptors originate from a man in his late teens or twenties in good health and CMV-seronegative. Both conserved end residues are part of each CDR3. The order of the fields is J gene, clone size, V gene, D gene, CDR3 protein, CDR3 DNA. D genes are given only for firm matches. Expanded clones are given a class, and other clones once, few, many or no size at all.

J gene: TRBJ1-1
clone size: once
V gene: TRBV7-9
D gene: .
CDR3 protein: CASSLDWAPNTEAFF
CDR3 DNA: TGTGCCAGCAGCTTAGATTGGGCTCCGAACACTGAAGCCTTCTTT

J gene: TRBJ2-2
clone size: .
V gene: TRBV19
D gene: .
CDR3 protein: CATRRDNTGELFF
CDR3 DNA: TGTGCCACCCGGAGGGACAACACCGGGGAGCTGTTTTTT

J gene: TRBJ2-7
clone size: once
V gene: TRBV9
D gene: TRBD2
CDR3 protein: CASSPSGTSGVIGEQYF
CDR3 DNA: TGTGCCAGCAGCCCTTCCGGGACTAGCGGTGTCATTGGGGAGCAGTACTTC

J gene: TRBJ1-6
clone size: .
V gene: TRBV4-1
D gene: .
CDR3 protein: CASSQDWAGANSPLHF
CDR3 DNA: TGCGCCAGCAGCCAAGATTGGGCTGGTGCGAATTCACCCCTCCACTTT

J gene: TRBJ2-1
clone size: .
V gene: TRBV5-1
D gene: .
CDR3 protein: CASSYTYNEQFF
CDR3 DNA: TGCGCCAGCAGCTATACCTACAATGAGCAGTTCTTC

J gene: TRBJ1-5
clone size: few
V gene: TRBV7-9
D gene: .
CDR3 protein: CASSLEARNQPQHF
CDR3 DNA: TGTGCCAGCAGCTTAGAGGCGCGGAATCAGCCCCAGCATTTT

J gene: TRBJ2-1
clone size: .
V gene: TRBV11-1
D gene: TRBD2
CDR3 protein: CASSFLAGGNEQFF
CDR3 DNA: TGTGCCAGCAGCTTCCTAGCGGGCGGCAATGAGCAGTTCTTC

J gene: TRBJ1-2
clone size: .
V gene: TRBV19
D gene: .
CDR3 protein: CASSIGPGGVYGYTF
CDR3 DNA: TGTGCCAGTAGTATAGGCCCAGGCGGGGTCTATGGCTACACCTTC

J gene: TRBJ2-1
clone size: .
V gene: TRBV7-8
D gene: TRBD2
CDR3 protein: CASSLGGTYNEQFF
CDR3 DNA: TGTGCCAGCAGCTTGGGGGGGACCTACAATGAGCAGTTCTTC

J gene: TRBJ1-4
clone size: .
V gene: TRBV7-9
D gene: TRBD1
CDR3 protein: CATAPDRAMGEKLFF
CDR3 DNA: TGTGCCACCGCGCCGGACAGGGCAATGGGGGAAAAACTGTTTTTT

J gene: TRBJ1-1
clone size: few
V gene: TRBV7-2
D gene: TRBD1
CDR3 protein: CASSWDRGRVGVTEAFF
CDR3 DNA: TGTGCCAGCAGCTGGGACAGGGGGCGGGTGGGGGTCACTGAAGCTTTCTTT

J gene: TRBJ2-1
clone size: .
V gene: TRBV28
D gene: .
CDR3 protein: CASSLRGRGLLVPNEQFF
CDR3 DNA: TGTGCCAGCAGTCTCAGGGGGCGGGGGCTCCTCGTCCCCAATGAGCAGTTCTTC

J gene: TRBJ1-1
clone size: .
V gene: TRBV19
D gene: TRBD1
CDR3 protein: CASRRTGTNTEAFF
CDR3 DNA: TGTGCCAGTAGGAGGACAGGGACGAACACTGAAGCTTTCTTT

J gene: TRBJ1-2
clone size: .
V gene: TRBV5-6
D gene: TRBD1
CDR3 protein: CASSLGSGGFLGGYTF
CDR3 DNA: TGTGCCAGCAGCTTAGGGTCAGGGGGCTTCCTGGGCGGCTACACCTTC

J gene: TRBJ1-1
clone size: .
V gene: TRBV7-3
D gene: .
CDR3 protein: CASSNPGQNTEAFF
CDR3 DNA: TGTGCCAGCAGTAATCCGGGACAGAACACTGAAGCTTTCTTT

J gene: TRBJ1-4
clone size: .
V gene: TRBV2
D gene: .
CDR3 protein: CASSALRNSGVSEKLFF
CDR3 DNA: TGTGCCAGCAGTGCCCTCAGAAACAGCGGCGTCAGCGAAAAACTGTTTTTT